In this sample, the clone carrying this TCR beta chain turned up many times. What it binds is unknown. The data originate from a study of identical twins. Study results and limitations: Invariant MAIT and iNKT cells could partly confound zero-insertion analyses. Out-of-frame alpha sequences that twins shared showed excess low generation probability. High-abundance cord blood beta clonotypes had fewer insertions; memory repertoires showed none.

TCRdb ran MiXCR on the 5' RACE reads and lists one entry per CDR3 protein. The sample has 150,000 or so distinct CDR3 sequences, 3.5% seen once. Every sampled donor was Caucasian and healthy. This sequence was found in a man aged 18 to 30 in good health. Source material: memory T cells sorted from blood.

In DNA form, the CDR3 reads TGCGCCAGCAGAAGGGGGAGGGACACCGGGGAGCTGTTTTTT. Translating it yields CASRRGRDTGELFF. V is TRBV10-2 and J is TRBJ2-2; possibly TRBD2 for D (7 bases). V dropped 6 bases and J dropped 3 bases, with 11 bases sitting between them. The germline V gene has CDR1 WSHSY and CDR2 SAAADI. The CDR3 has 14 residues.